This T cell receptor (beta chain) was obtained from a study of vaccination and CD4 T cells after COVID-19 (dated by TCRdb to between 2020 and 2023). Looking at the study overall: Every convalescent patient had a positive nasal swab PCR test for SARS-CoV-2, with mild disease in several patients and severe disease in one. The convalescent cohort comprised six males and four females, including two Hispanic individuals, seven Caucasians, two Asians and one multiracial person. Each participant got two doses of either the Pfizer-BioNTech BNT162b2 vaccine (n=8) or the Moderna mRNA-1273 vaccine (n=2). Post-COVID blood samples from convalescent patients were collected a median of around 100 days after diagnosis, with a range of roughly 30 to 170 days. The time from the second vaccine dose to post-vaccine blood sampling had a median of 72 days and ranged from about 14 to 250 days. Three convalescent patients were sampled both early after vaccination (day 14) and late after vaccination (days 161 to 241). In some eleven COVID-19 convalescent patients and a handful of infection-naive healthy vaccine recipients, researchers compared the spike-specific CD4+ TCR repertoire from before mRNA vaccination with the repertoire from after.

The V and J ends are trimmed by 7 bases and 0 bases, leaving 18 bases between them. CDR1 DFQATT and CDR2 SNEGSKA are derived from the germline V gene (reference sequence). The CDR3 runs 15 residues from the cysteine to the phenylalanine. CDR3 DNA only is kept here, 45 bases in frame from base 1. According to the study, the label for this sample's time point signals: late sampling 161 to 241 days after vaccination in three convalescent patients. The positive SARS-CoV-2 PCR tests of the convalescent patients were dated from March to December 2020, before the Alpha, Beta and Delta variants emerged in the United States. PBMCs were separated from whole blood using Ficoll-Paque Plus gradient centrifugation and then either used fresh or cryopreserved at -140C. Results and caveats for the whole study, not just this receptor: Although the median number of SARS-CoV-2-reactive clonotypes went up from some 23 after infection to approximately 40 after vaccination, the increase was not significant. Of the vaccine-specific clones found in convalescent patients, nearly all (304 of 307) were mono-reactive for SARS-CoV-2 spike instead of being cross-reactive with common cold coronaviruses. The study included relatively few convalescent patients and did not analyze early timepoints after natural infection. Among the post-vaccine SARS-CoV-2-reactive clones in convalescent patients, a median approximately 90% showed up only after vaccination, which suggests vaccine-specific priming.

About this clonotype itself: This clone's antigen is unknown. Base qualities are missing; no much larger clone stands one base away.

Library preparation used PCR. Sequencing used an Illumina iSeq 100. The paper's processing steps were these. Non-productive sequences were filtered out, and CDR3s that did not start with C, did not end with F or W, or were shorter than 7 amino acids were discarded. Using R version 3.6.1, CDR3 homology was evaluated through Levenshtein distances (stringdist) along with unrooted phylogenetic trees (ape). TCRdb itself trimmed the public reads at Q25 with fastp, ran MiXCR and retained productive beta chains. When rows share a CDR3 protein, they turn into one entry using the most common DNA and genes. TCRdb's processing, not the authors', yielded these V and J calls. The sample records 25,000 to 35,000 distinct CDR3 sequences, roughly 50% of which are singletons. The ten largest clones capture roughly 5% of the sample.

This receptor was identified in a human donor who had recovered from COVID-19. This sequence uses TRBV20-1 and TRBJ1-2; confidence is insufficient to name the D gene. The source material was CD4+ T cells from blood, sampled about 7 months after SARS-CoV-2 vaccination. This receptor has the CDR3 CSVESGAVTNYGYTF. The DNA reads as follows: TGCAGTGTCGAATCCGGAGCAGTCACTAACTATGGCTACACCTTC.